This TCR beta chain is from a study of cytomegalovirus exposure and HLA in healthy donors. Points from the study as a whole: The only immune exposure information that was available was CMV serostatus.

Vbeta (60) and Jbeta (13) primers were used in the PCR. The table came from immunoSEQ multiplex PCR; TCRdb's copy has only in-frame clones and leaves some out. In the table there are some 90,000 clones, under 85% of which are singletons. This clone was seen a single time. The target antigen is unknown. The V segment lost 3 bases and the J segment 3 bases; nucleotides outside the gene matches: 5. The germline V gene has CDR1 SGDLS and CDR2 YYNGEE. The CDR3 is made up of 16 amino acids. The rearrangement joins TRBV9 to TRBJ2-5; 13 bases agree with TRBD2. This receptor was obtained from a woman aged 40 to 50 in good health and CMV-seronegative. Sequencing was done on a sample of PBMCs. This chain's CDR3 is CASSAGLAGLKETQYF. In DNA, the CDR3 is TGTGCCAGCAGCGCGGGACTAGCGGGGCTCAAAGAGACCCAGTACTTC.